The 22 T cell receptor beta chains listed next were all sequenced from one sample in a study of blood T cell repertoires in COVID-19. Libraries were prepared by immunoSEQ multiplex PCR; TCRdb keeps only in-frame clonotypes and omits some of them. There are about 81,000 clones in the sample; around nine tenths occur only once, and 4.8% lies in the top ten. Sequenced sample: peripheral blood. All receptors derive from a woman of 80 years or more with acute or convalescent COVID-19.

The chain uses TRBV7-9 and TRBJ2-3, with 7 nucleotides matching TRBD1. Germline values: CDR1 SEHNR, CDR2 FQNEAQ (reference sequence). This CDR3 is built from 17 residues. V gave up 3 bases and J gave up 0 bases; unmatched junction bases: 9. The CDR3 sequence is CASSFGTAASSTDTQYF. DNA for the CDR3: TGTGCCAGCAGCTTTGGGACAGCTGCTTCTAGCACAGATACGCAGTATTTT.

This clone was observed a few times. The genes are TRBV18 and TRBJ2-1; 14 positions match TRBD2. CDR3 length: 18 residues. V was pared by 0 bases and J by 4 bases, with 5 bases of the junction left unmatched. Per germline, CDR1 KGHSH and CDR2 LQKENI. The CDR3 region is CASSPPGLAGASYNEQFF. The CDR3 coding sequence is TGTGCCAGCTCACCACCGGGACTAGCGGGAGCATCATACAATGAGCAGTTCTTC.

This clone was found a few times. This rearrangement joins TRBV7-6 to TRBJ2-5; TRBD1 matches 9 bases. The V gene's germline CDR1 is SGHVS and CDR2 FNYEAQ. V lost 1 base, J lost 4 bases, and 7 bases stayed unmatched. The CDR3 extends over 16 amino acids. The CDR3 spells CASSLGGQGSRETQYF. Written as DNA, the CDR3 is TGTGCCAGCAGCTTAGGGGGACAGGGTTCTCGAGAGACCCAGTACTTC. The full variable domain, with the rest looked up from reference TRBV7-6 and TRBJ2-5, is GAGVSQSPRYKVTKRGQDVALRCDPISGHVSLYWYRQALGQGPEFLTYFNYEAQQDKSGLPNDRFSAERPEGSISTLTIQRTEQRDSAMYRCASSLGGQGSRETQYFGPGTRLLVL.

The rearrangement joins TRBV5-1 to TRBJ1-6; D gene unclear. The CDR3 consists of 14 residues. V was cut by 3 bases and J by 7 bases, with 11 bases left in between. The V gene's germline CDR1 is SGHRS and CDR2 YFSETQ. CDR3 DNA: TGCGCCAGCAGCTCCGCGGAGTGGAATTCACCCCTCCACTTT. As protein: CASSSAEWNSPLHF.

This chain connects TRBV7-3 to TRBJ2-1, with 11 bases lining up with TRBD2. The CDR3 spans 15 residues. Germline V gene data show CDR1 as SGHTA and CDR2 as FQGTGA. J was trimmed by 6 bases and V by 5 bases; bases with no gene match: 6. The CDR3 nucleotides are TGTGCCAGCAGCCTGACTAGCGGGGCCCGCAATGAGCAGTTCTTC. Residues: CASSLTSGARNEQFF.

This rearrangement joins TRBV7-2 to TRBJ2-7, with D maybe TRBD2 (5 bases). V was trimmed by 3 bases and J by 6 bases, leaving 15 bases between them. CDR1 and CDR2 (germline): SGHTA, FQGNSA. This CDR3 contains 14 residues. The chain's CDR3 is CASSFGVGNGEQYF. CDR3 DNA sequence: TGTGCCAGCAGCTTTGGGGTCGGGAATGGCGAGCAGTACTTC.

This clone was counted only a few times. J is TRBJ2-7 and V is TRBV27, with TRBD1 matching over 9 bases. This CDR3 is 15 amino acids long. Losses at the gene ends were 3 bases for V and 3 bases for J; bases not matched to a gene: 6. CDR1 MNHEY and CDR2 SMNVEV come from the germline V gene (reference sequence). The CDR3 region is CASSLTGTGYYEQYF. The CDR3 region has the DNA TGTGCCAGCAGTTTGACCGGGACAGGGTACTACGAGCAGTACTTC.

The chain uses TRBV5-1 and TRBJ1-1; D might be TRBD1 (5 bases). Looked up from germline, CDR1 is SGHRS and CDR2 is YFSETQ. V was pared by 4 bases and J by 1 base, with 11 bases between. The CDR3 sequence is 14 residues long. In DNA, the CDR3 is TGCGCCAGCAGCCCAGGGTATTCGAACACTGAAGCTTTCTTT. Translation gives CASSPGYSNTEAFF.

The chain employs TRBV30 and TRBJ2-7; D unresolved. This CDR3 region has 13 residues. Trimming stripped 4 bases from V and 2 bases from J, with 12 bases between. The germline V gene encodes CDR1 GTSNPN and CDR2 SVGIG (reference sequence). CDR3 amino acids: CAWNPDSTYEQYF. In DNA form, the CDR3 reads TGTGCCTGGAATCCTGATTCTACCTACGAGCAGTACTTC.

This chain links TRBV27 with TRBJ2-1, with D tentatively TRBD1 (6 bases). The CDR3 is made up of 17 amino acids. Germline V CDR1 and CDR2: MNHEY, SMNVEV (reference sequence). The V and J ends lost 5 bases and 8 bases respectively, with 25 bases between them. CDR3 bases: TGTGCCAGCAGTAGAACAGGGAGAGTGCTTAATGTCGATGAGCAGTTCTTC. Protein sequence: CASSRTGRVLNVDEQFF.

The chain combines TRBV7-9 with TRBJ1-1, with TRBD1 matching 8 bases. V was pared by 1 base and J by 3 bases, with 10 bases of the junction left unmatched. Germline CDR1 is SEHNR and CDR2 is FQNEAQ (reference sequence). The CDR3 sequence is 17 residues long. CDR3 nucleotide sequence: TGTGCCAGCAGCTTAGAACAGGGGGGTAACGTCGACACTGAAGCTTTCTTT. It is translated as CASSLEQGGNVDTEAFF.

CDR3 in amino acids: CASSLGPGDEQFF. The DNA of the CDR3 is TGTGCCAGCAGCCTAGGTCCGGGAGATGAGCAGTTCTTC. This chain uses TRBV12-3 or TRBV12-4 with TRBJ2-1, with D possibly matching TRBD2 (6 bases). The CDR3 length is 13 residues. The V gene lost 6 bases and the J gene lost 8 bases, with 14 bases spanning the gap.

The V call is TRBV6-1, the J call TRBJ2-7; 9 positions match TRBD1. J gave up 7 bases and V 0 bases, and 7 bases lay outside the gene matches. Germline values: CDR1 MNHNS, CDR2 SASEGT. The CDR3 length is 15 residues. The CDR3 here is CASSEARNRGREQYF. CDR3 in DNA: TGTGCCAGCAGTGAAGCGCGTAACAGGGGGCGTGAGCAGTACTTC.

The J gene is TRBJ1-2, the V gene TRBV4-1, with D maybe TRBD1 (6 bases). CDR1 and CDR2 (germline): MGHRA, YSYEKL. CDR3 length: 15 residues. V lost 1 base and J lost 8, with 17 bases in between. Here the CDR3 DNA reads TGCGCCAGCAGCCAAGCGGGGGGGGCGCCTCGGGGCTACACCTTC. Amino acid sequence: CASSQAGGAPRGYTF.

CDR3 sequence reads: CASSPKSGTWGSYNEQFF. CDR3 sequence (DNA): TGTGCCAGCAGCCCGAAAAGCGGGACCTGGGGGTCCTACAATGAGCAGTTCTTC. V is TRBV14 and J is TRBJ2-1, with 7 bases fitting TRBD2. Per the germline V gene, CDR1 is SGHDN and CDR2 is FVKESK. This CDR3 comprises 18 residues. The V gene end was trimmed by 4 bases and the J gene end by 1 base; junction bases not matched to a gene: 13.

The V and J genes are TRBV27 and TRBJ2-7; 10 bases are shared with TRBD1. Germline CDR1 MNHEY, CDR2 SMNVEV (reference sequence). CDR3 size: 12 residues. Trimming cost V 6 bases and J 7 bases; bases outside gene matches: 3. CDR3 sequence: CASRTGGREQYF. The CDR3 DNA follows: TGTGCCAGCAGGACAGGGGGCCGGGAGCAGTACTTC.

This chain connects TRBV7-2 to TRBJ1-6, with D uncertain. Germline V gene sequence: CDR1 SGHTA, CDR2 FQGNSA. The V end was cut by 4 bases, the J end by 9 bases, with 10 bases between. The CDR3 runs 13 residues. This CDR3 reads CASSSAPISPLHF. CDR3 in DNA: TGTGCCAGCAGCTCCGCCCCTATTTCACCCCTCCACTTT.

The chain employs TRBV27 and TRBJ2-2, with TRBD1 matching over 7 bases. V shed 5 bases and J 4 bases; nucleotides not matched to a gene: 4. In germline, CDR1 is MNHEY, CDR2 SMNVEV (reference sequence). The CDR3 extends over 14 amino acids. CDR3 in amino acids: CASSLQGVTGELFF. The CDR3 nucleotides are TGTGCCAGCAGTCTCCAGGGGGTCACCGGGGAGCTGTTTTTT.

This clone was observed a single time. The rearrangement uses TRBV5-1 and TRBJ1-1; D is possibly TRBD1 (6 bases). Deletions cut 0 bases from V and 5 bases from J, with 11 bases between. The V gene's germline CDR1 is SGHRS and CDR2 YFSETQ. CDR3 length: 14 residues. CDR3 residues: CASSLGNDRTEAFF. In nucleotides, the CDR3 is TGCGCCAGCAGCTTGGGAAACGACAGGACTGAAGCTTTCTTT.

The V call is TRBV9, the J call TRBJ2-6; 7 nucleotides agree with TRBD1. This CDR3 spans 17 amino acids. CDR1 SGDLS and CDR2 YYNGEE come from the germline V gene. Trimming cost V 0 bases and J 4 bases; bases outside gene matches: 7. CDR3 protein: CASSVGTGEPGANVLTF. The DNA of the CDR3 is TGTGCCAGCAGCGTAGGAACAGGGGAGCCCGGGGCCAACGTCCTGACTTTC. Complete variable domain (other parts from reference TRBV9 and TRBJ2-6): DSGVTQTPKHLITATGQRVTLRCSPRSGDLSVYWYQQSLDQGLQFLIQYYNGEERAKGNILERFSAQQFPDLHSELNLSSLELGDSALYFCASSVGTGEPGANVLTFGAGSRLTVL.

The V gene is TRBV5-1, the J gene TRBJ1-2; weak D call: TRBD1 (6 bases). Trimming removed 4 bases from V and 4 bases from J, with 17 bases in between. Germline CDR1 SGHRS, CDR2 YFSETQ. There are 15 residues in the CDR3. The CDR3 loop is CASSLTTDRRYGYTF. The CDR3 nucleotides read TGCGCCAGCAGCCTGACTACCGACAGGCGCTATGGCTACACCTTC.

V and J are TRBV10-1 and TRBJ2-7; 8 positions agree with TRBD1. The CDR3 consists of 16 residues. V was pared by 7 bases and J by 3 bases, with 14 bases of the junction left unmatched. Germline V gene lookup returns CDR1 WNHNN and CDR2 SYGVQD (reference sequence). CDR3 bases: TGCGCCAGCACTGGAGGAAACTGGACAGGGCACTACGAGCAGTACTTC. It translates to CASTGGNWTGHYEQYF.